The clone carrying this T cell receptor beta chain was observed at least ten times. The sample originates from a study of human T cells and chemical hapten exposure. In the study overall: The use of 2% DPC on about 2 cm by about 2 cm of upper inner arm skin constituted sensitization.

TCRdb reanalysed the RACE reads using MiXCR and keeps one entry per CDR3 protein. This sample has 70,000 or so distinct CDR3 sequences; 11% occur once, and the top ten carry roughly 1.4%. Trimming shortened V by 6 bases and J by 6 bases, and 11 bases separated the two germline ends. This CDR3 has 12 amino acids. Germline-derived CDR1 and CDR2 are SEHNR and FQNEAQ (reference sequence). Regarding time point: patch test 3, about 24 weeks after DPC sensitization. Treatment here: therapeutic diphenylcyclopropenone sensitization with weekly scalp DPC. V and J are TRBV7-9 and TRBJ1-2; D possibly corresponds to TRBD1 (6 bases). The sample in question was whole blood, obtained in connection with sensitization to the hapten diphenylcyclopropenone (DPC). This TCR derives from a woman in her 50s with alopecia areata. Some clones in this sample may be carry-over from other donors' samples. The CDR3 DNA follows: TGTGCCAGCAGTCCAGGGGCCCATGGCTACACCTTC. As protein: CASSPGAHGYTF.